These 32 T cell receptor beta chains were sequenced from one sample in a study of cytomegalovirus exposure and HLA in healthy donors. Both 60 Vbeta primers and 13 Jbeta primers went into the PCR. Sequencing was performed with immunoSEQ multiplex PCR; in TCRdb, only in-frame clones are kept and a portion is missing. The table has about 120,000 clones, about 68% seen once; the top ten hold under 4.5%. Sequenced sample: PBMCs. Receptor source: a man between 35 and 55 years old in good health and CMV-seropositive.

This clone was recorded once. In DNA, the CDR3 is TGTGCTAGTGGTCTTTGGAACCCGCGGGACACCATATATTTT. This codes for CASGLWNPRDTIYF. The rearrangement joins TRBV12-5 to TRBJ1-3; no clear D gene. V gave up 5 bases and J gave up 8 bases, with 16 bases separating them. The CDR3 has 14 amino acids. CDR1 is LGHNT and CDR2 is FRNRAP in the germline V gene.

The chain recombines TRBV6-1 with TRBJ2-7; 11 bases align to TRBD1. V shed 6 bases, J shed 2 bases, and the junction held 6 bases outside the gene matches. The germline V gene encodes CDR1 MNHNS and CDR2 SASEGT. CDR3 length: 15 residues. CDR3 in amino acids: CASRGGQGAAYEQYF. The CDR3 DNA sequence: TGTGCCAGCAGGGGAGGACAGGGGGCAGCCTACGAGCAGTACTTC.

The chain joins TRBV7-9 to TRBJ2-5, with D unresolved. Germline lookup yields CDR1 SEHNR and CDR2 FQNEAQ (reference sequence). The CDR3 totals 15 residues. With 7 bases removed from V and 5 bases from J, the gap between germline ends came to 20 bases. CDR3 DNA: TGTGCCAGCACCCCGACCGGCCAGCTCGGGGAGACCCAGTACTTC. Translation: CASTPTGQLGETQYF.

The chain combines TRBV5-1 with TRBJ2-7, with 7 bases identical to TRBD2. The CDR3 is 13 residues long. Unmatched junction bases numbered 3, after V lost 0 bases and J lost 6 bases. In germline, CDR1 is SGHRS, CDR2 YFSETQ. This CDR3 is CASSLVGRGEQYF. CDR3 coding DNA: TGCGCCAGCAGCTTGGTGGGGAGGGGCGAGCAGTACTTC.

The rearrangement joins TRBV7-2 to TRBJ2-6; D call uncertain. V was clipped by 2 bases and J by 0 bases, with 8 bases between them. Per germline, CDR1 SGHTA and CDR2 FQGNSA. The CDR3 totals 16 residues. CDR3 residues: CASSLTGSSGANVLTF. The CDR3, as DNA: TGTGCCAGCAGCTTAACCGGTAGCTCTGGGGCCAACGTCCTGACTTTC.

The chain couples TRBV5-4 to TRBJ2-3; 14 bases match TRBD2. There are 17 residues in the CDR3. The trim removed 0 bases at V and 1 base at J, leaving 1 base unmatched. In germline, CDR1 is SGHNT, CDR2 YYREEE (reference sequence). The DNA for the CDR3 is TGTGCCAGCAGCTTGGGGGGACTAGCGGGAGGCACAGATACGCAGTATTTT. Translating it yields CASSLGGLAGGTDTQYF. Using reference TRBV5-4 and TRBJ2-3 for the parts outside the CDR3, the full variable domain is ETGVTQSPTHLIKTRGQQVTLRCSSQSGHNTVSWYQQALGQGPQFIFQYYREEENGRGNFPPRFSGLQFPNYSSELNVNALELDDSALYLCASSLGGLAGGTDTQYFGPGTRLTVL.

The V call is TRBV9, the J call TRBJ2-3; 7 bases match TRBD2. The CDR3 totals 14 residues. V lost 3 bases and J lost 8; bases outside the gene matches: 9. Germline-derived CDR1 and CDR2 are SGDLS and YYNGEE. The CDR3 region has the DNA TGTGCCAGCAGCGCCACCGGGGGGAGCGTTACGCAGTATTTT. It encodes CASSATGGSVTQYF.

The chain couples TRBV2 to TRBJ2-5; TRBD2 matches 8 bases. This CDR3 has 13 residues. Germline V gene sequence: CDR1 SNHLY, CDR2 FYNNEI. V lost 3 bases, J lost 5 bases, and 2 bases stayed unmatched. CDR3 loop: CASSDTGGETQYF. The CDR3 nucleotides are TGTGCCAGCAGTGATACGGGAGGGGAGACCCAGTACTTC.

The chain has TRBV6-1 and TRBJ1-5; 7 bases map to TRBD1. The V gene's germline CDR1 is MNHNS and CDR2 SASEGT. The CDR3 loop spans 15 amino acids. The trim removed 0 bases at V and 5 bases at J, leaving 4 bases unmatched. DNA of the CDR3: TGTGCCAGCAGTGAAGCTGACAGGGTGTATCAGCCCCAGCATTTT. Translated, it gives CASSEADRVYQPQHF.

In DNA form, the CDR3 reads TGCGCCAGCAGCCACTACACAGGGAGCAATCAGCCCCAGCATTTT. It translates to CASSHYTGSNQPQHF. The rearrangement uses TRBV4-3 and TRBJ1-5; D may be TRBD1 (6 bases). V was cut by 3 bases and J by 1 base, with 10 bases left in between. The CDR3 contains 15 residues. Germline V CDR1 and CDR2: LGHNA, YSLEER.

V usage is TRBV6-4 and J usage is TRBJ2-7; D not certain. Trimming took off 5 bases at V and 2 bases at J, with 13 bases between the two ends. This CDR3 comprises 14 residues. CDR1 and CDR2 (germline): MRHNA, SNTAGT. CDR3: CASSPNHGPYEQYF. The CDR3 DNA sequence: TGTGCCAGCAGTCCTAATCATGGGCCCTACGAGCAGTACTTC.

There are a few counts of this clone. This rearrangement joins TRBV2 to TRBJ1-5, with TRBD1 matching 9 bases. The germline V gene has CDR1 SNHLY and CDR2 FYNNEI. V shed 6 bases, J shed 6 bases, and the junction held 9 bases outside the gene matches. This CDR3 has 15 residues. CDR3 sequence: CASRRTGGAGQPQHF. The CDR3 nucleotides read TGTGCCAGCAGGAGAACAGGGGGCGCGGGTCAGCCCCAGCATTTT.

The chain combines TRBV18 with TRBJ2-3; TRBD2 aligns across 10 bases. V lost 0 bases and J lost 8; bases outside the gene matches: 8. The CDR3 runs 16 residues. Germline assignment: CDR1 KGHSH and CDR2 LQKENI. This chain's CDR3 is CASSPPSGGAGGTQYF. CDR3 coding DNA: TGTGCCAGCTCACCACCGAGCGGGGGGGCCGGTGGTACGCAGTATTTT.

This clone has more than one count but fewer than ten. The chain couples TRBV4-3 to TRBJ2-3; 7 bases agree with TRBD2. Losses at the gene ends were 1 base for V and 1 base for J; bases not matched to a gene: 8. The CDR3 spans 17 residues. The germline V gene encodes CDR1 LGHNA and CDR2 YSLEER. CDR3 bases: TGCGCCAGCAGCCAAGCCCCTAGCGGAGCTCGCACAGATACGCAGTATTTT. Encoded protein: CASSQAPSGARTDTQYF.

The chain carries TRBV29-1 and TRBJ2-1, with 7 bases lining up with TRBD1. Germline CDR1 and CDR2: SQVTM and ANQGSEA. The CDR3 has 14 amino acids. The junction had 6 bases not matched to a gene; V was cut back by 7 bases and J by 0 bases. This CDR3 is CSAMTGSSYNEQFF. The CDR3 nucleotides are TGCAGCGCTATGACAGGGAGCTCCTACAATGAGCAGTTCTTC.

V is TRBV5-1 and J is TRBJ1-4, with 8 nucleotides matching TRBD1. Germline CDR1 SGHRS, CDR2 YFSETQ. The CDR3 totals 15 residues. V was pared by 4 bases and J by 7 bases, with 9 bases of the junction left unmatched. As DNA, the CDR3 is TGCGCCAGCAGCATATCAGGGGGCGCCGGTGAAAAACTGTTTTTT. It is translated as CASSISGGAGEKLFF.

J is TRBJ1-2 and V is TRBV7-2; 8 bases agree with TRBD1. This CDR3 has 14 residues. The junction had 5 bases not matched to a gene; V was cut back by 4 bases and J by 4 bases. Germline loops: CDR1 SGHTA, CDR2 FQGNSA. In DNA form, the CDR3 reads TGTGCCAGCAGCTCACAGACAGGGGCCTATGGCTACACCTTC. It codes for CASSSQTGAYGYTF.

The chain recombines TRBV28 with TRBJ2-1, with TRBD2 identical over 7 bases. After removal of 4 bases from V and 9 bases from J, the junction contained 15 bases not matched to a gene. Germline V gives CDR1 MDHEN, CDR2 SYDVKM. The CDR3 is made up of 16 amino acids. In DNA, the CDR3 is TGTGCCAGCAGTTCCCGTAGAGGGAGGGCTTTGGTTGAGCAGTTCTTC. Residues: CASSSRRGRALVEQFF. Full variable domain (rest looked up from reference TRBV28 and TRBJ2-1): DVKVTQSSRYLVKRTGEKVFLECVQDMDHENMFWYRQDPGLGLRLIYFSYDVKMKEKGDIPEGYSVSREKKERFSLILESASTNQTSMYLCASSSRRGRALVEQFFGPGTRLTVL.

The chain carries TRBV30 and TRBJ1-1, with D perhaps TRBD1 (5 bases). The CDR3 is made up of 13 amino acids. V lost 0 bases to trimming and J lost 8 bases, with 13 bases between them. Germline V gives CDR1 GTSNPN, CDR2 SVGIG (reference sequence). As DNA, the CDR3 is TGTGCCTGGAGTGTGGGCAGGGATGAGGAAGCTTTCTTT. Its protein is CAWSVGRDEEAFF.

This chain uses TRBV19 with TRBJ1-2; D is uncertain. Per germline, CDR1 LNHDA and CDR2 SQIVND (reference sequence). Trimming removed 5 bases from V and 1 base from J, with 8 bases in between. CDR3 length: 13 amino acids. The CDR3 sequence is CASSLQYNYGYTF. CDR3 coding DNA: TGTGCCAGTAGTCTACAGTATAACTATGGCTACACCTTC.

The chain's CDR3 is CASLRQNGEAYEQYF. Here the CDR3 DNA reads TGTGCCAGTCTACGTCAGAACGGAGAAGCCTACGAGCAGTACTTC. J is TRBJ2-7 and V is TRBV6-1; no firm D call. CDR3 length: 15 amino acids. The V end lost 9 bases, the J end lost 2 bases, and 20 bases lay between the germline ends. CDR1 is MNHNS and CDR2 is SASEGT in the germline V gene.

The V and J genes are TRBV6-5 and TRBJ1-2; TRBD1 is a possible D gene (5 bases). V gave up 1 base and J gave up 1 base, with 10 bases separating them. This CDR3 region has 15 residues. Germline CDR1 reads MNHEY; CDR2 reads SVGAGI. CDR3 nucleotides: TGTGCCAGCAGTTACTTAGGAGGGGTTAACTATGGCTACACCTTC. Amino acid sequence: CASSYLGGVNYGYTF.

The chain uses TRBV6-5 and TRBJ1-5; no clear D. CDR3 length: 14 amino acids. The V gene's germline CDR1 is MNHEY and CDR2 SVGAGI. Between the trimmed V and J ends, which lost 10 bases and 3 bases, there was a span of 16 bases. The CDR3 DNA is TGTGCCAACTTCGGCAGGTGGTACAATCAGCCCCAGCATTTT. Protein product: CANFGRWYNQPQHF.

The CDR3 here is CASSETLGTGTLDEQYF. The CDR3 DNA is TGCGCCAGCAGTGAGACCTTAGGGACAGGCACACTCGACGAGCAGTACTTC. The V and J genes are TRBV10-2 and TRBJ2-5; 8 bases match TRBD1. The tail of the sequence fits TRBJ2-7 better, so the J call may be wrong. Germline CDR1 reads WSHSY; CDR2 reads SAAADI. The CDR3 has 17 residues.

Comments on this clone: This sample also contains other DNA sequences that code for the same CDR3. The gene calls are TRBV5-1 and TRBJ1-5; 9 bases match TRBD1. Germline values: CDR1 SGHRS, CDR2 YFSETQ. There are 15 residues in the CDR3. The trim removed 4 bases at V and 1 base at J, leaving 3 bases unmatched. CDR3 region: CASSLDRGSNQPQHF. DNA for the CDR3: TGCGCCAGCAGCCTTGACAGGGGGAGCAATCAGCCCCAGCATTTT.

This clone has only one observation. J is TRBJ2-7 and V is TRBV7-9; 8 bases agree with TRBD1. The CDR3 runs to 14 residues. V trimming: 5 bases; J trimming: 2 bases; junction bases outside the gene matches: 5. CDR1 is SEHNR, CDR2 FQNEAQ, per germline (reference sequence). The CDR3 sequence: CASSPRTGTYEQYF. CDR3 DNA: TGTGCCAGCAGCCCTAGGACAGGGACCTACGAGCAGTACTTC.

The chain joins TRBV5-5 to TRBJ2-3, with D possibly matching TRBD2 (6 bases). CDR1 is SGHKS and CDR2 is YYEKEE in the germline V gene (reference sequence). V was clipped by 8 bases and J by 2 bases, with 27 bases between them. The CDR3 spans 18 residues. The CDR3 sequence is CASTPRWPLGGYTDTQYF. In DNA form, the CDR3 reads TGTGCCAGTACACCTAGGTGGCCCTTGGGGGGTTACACAGATACGCAGTATTTT.

The rearrangement uses TRBV28 and TRBJ2-1, with D perhaps TRBD1 (6 bases). The CDR3 runs to 17 residues. CDR1 is MDHEN and CDR2 is SYDVKM in the germline V gene. Trimming took off 6 bases at V and 0 bases at J, with 18 bases between the two ends. The CDR3 sequence is CASRQGPGLGSYNEQFF. In DNA form, the CDR3 reads TGTGCCAGCAGACAGGGCCCCGGGTTAGGCTCCTACAATGAGCAGTTCTTC.

The chain employs TRBV6-5 and TRBJ2-2, with 9 bases aligning to TRBD1. Germline V gives CDR1 MNHEY, CDR2 SVGAGI. V lost 6 bases and J lost 5; bases outside the gene matches: 7. This CDR3 is built from 15 residues. The CDR3 is CASSPGQGLTGELFF. The CDR3 DNA reads TGTGCCAGCAGCCCGGGACAGGGATTAACCGGGGAGCTGTTTTTT.

The chain joins TRBV13 to TRBJ2-3; 10 nucleotides line up with TRBD1. CDR1 PRHDT and CDR2 FYEKMQ come from the germline V gene (reference sequence). The ends lost 2 bases at V and 6 bases at J; junction bases unmatched: 2. The CDR3 runs 14 residues. CDR3 bases: TGTGCCAGCAGCTTACGGACAGGGGGGGATACGCAGTATTTT. This sequence encodes CASSLRTGGDTQYF.

The V and J genes are TRBV28 and TRBJ1-5, with 9 bases matching TRBD1. V shed 6 bases and J 4 bases; nucleotides not matched to a gene: 7. The length of the CDR3 is 15 residues. From germline, CDR1 is MDHEN and CDR2 SYDVKM. CDR3 loop: CASRLDGTGNQPQHF. As DNA, the CDR3 is TGTGCCAGCAGGTTAGACGGGACAGGGAATCAGCCCCAGCATTTT.

The V and J genes are TRBV5-4 and TRBJ2-5; 7 positions agree with TRBD1. This CDR3 is 15 amino acids long. CDR1 SGHNT and CDR2 YYREEE come from the germline V gene (reference sequence). The junction had 9 bases not matched to a gene; V was cut back by 6 bases and J by 1 base. CDR3 nucleotides: TGTGCCAGCACCTCCTCGGCAGGGGGCCAAGAGACCCAGTACTTC. It yields the protein CASTSSAGGQETQYF.